The sample holds a few counts of the clone carrying this TCR beta chain. Its antigen is as yet unknown. The data are from a study of blood T cells in healthy people across ages. Points from the study as a whole: CMV infection status of these donors was not known.

Donors were systemically healthy Caucasian individuals from Russia aged roughly 6 to 100 years. The germline gives CDR1 LGHNA, CDR2 YNFKEQ. V lost 0 bases to trimming and J lost 5 bases, with 10 bases between them. The length of the CDR3 is 15 residues. A J-beta primer mix and a sample-barcoded 5' primer were used in a second PCR of about 7 to 12 cycles. From the 5' RACE reads, TCRdb called clonotypes with MiXCR, one entry per CDR3 protein. The profile shows 750,000 or so distinct CDR3 sequences, 20% to 30% of them singletons. This sample was also put to use in a study of T cells of mothers and their children. That investigation notes: There was no detection of any persistent microchimeric T cell clones.

The sequencing sample was made of blood. The rearrangement uses TRBV4-2 and TRBJ2-2; D perhaps matches TRBD1 (5 bases). The clonotype comes from a boy younger than 18 in good health. The CDR3 DNA follows: TGTGCCAGCAGCCAAGAGCAGGGATCGACCGGGGAGCTGTTTTTT. Its protein product is CASSQEQGSTGELFF.